The present T cell receptor beta chain was sequenced within a study of blood T cell repertoires in COVID-19. Study in general: Spain, Italy and the United States supplied samples that represented acute and convalescent COVID-19. T cells, B-cell-depleted T cells, or PBMCs provided the cDNA or gDNA that served as material.

In the source study's methods: Amplification of reference gene primers was used by the study to estimate nucleated cell counts. Measured with immunoSEQ multiplex PCR; TCRdb has only the in-frame clones, and not every one. For V, J and clone size, that table is used; D and trimming come from the DNA. The sample has tens of thousands of clones, 87% seen once. V was shortened by 1 base and J by 5 bases, with 12 bases between the two germline ends. This CDR3 has 15 amino acids. From germline, CDR1 is SGHVS and CDR2 FQNEAQ. The TCR originated in a human donor in a cohort sampled during active COVID-19. This chain connects TRBV7-8 to TRBJ1-5; perhaps TRBD1 as D (6 bases). Source material: peripheral blood. The CDR3 is CASSLGGQSHQPQHF. The CDR3 nucleotides read TGTGCCAGCAGCTTAGGTGGACAGTCTCATCAGCCCCAGCATTTT.